One sample yielded the 26 T cell receptor beta chains listed below, sequenced in a study of cytomegalovirus exposure and HLA in healthy donors. The PCR made use of 60 Vbeta and 13 Jbeta primers. Profiling relied on immunoSEQ multiplex PCR, and the TCRdb table lists in-frame clones only, not all of them. The sample contains 100,000 to 150,000 clones, over 60% of which appear only once. Specimen: PBMCs. These receptors came from a woman in her 40s in good health and CMV-seropositive.

The CDR3 loop reads CSTDGEITDTQYF. The CDR3 DNA reads as TGCAGCACGGACGGGGAGATCACAGATACGCAGTATTTT. The chain employs TRBV29-1 and TRBJ2-3; D is perhaps TRBD2 (5 bases). This CDR3 is built from 13 residues. The germline V gene encodes CDR1 SQVTM and CDR2 ANQGSEA. The V end was cut by 8 bases, the J end by 2 bases, with 14 bases between.

V and J are TRBV6-4 and TRBJ2-5; the match to TRBD2 covers 13 bases. The CDR3 totals 18 residues. V trimming: 0 bases; J trimming: 5 bases; junction bases outside the gene matches: 9. Germline CDR1 reads MRHNA; CDR2 reads SNTAGT. CDR3 residues: CASSDSHGLAGEGETQYF. CDR3 DNA: TGTGCCAGCAGTGACTCGCACGGACTAGCGGGAGAGGGTGAGACCCAGTACTTC.

The chain carries TRBV7-7 and TRBJ2-5; D might be TRBD1 (6 bases). The CDR3 runs to 16 residues. V was trimmed by 1 base and J by 4 bases, leaving 16 bases between them. CDR1 is SSHAT and CDR2 is FNYEAQ in the germline V gene (reference sequence). DNA for the CDR3: TGTGCCAGCAGCTTAGGGAGAGGGCGAGGGGGAGAGACCCAGTACTTC. Translated, it gives CASSLGRGRGGETQYF.

The CDR3 DNA sequence: TGCGCCAGCAGCTCACAGAACTCTGGAAACACCATATATTTT. It specifies CASSSQNSGNTIYF. V and J are TRBV5-1 and TRBJ1-3; D uncertain. V was trimmed by 3 bases and J by 0 bases, leaving 7 bases between them. Germline V gene data show CDR1 as SGHRS and CDR2 as YFSETQ. This CDR3 contains 14 residues.

The chain uses TRBV10-3 and TRBJ1-5; 10 bases match TRBD1. CDR1 and CDR2 (germline): ENHRY, SYGVKD. Trimming removed 10 bases from V and 1 base from J; junction bases left unmatched: 16. This CDR3 is 18 amino acids long. CDR3 nucleotides: TGTGCCAACGAGGGCCCGGGACAGGGGATTCCAAGCAATCAGCCCCAGCATTTT. Its protein is CANEGPGQGIPSNQPQHF.

This chain joins TRBV5-1 and TRBJ2-7; TRBD1 might be the D (6 bases). V lost 5 bases and J lost 1, with 13 bases in between. The CDR3 runs 14 residues. The V gene's germline CDR1 is SGHRS and CDR2 YFSETQ. CDR3 coding DNA: TGCGCCAGCAGTCCAGGGGCGAGATCCTACGAGCAGTACTTC. This translates into CASSPGARSYEQYF.

The chain joins TRBV4-1 to TRBJ2-5; unclear D gene. The J call may be mistaken, given a closer DNA end match to TRBJ2-7. The CDR3 is 14 amino acids. Germline V gene sequence: CDR1 MGHRA, CDR2 YSYEKL. CDR3 region: CASSQGPGSYEQYF. CDR3 nucleotide sequence: TGCGCCAGCAGCCAAGGGCCGGGTTCCTACGAGCAGTACTTC.

J is TRBJ2-1 and V is TRBV7-3; 9 positions agree with TRBD2. This CDR3 is built from 19 residues. CDR1 and CDR2 (germline): SGHTA, FQGTGA. Trimming removed 4 bases from V and 3 bases from J; junction bases left unmatched: 16. CDR3: CASSSPSLFSGSGYNEQFF. The CDR3, as DNA: TGTGCCAGCAGCTCACCAAGTTTATTTAGCGGGAGCGGCTACAATGAGCAGTTCTTC.

The chain couples TRBV18 to TRBJ2-4, with D maybe TRBD1 (5 bases). Germline V CDR1 and CDR2: KGHSH, LQKENI. V lost 6 bases and J lost 4, with 7 bases in between. The CDR3 length is 12 residues. The CDR3 nucleotides are TGTGCCAGCTCGACAGAAAAAAACATTCAGTACTTC. Translated: CASSTEKNIQYF. Looking up the rest from reference TRBV18 and TRBJ2-4 gives the full variable domain: NAGVMQNPRHLVRRRGQEARLRCSPMKGHSHVYWYRQLPEEGLKFMVYLQKENIIDESGMPKERFSAEFPKEGPSILRIQQVVRGDSAAYFCASSTEKNIQYFGAGTRLSVL.

The rearrangement links TRBV15 to TRBJ2-2, with TRBD1 matching over 8 bases. Trimming at V came to 0 bases and at J to 4 bases, leaving 10 bases not matched to a gene. Germline assignment: CDR1 LNHNV and CDR2 YYDKDF (reference sequence). CDR3 length: 18 amino acids. CDR3 sequence: CATSRDSVTGGLTGELFF. DNA of the CDR3: TGTGCCACCAGCAGAGATTCTGTTACAGGGGGGCTCACCGGGGAGCTGTTTTTT.

This sequence joins TRBV14 and TRBJ2-1; a weak D match, TRBD1 (6 bases). The V gene lost 0 bases and the J gene lost 9 bases, with 9 bases spanning the gap. The CDR3 is 13 residues long. The V gene's germline CDR1 is SGHDN and CDR2 FVKESK. This CDR3 reads CASSQELQGEQFF. In DNA form, the CDR3 reads TGTGCCAGCAGCCAAGAGTTACAGGGTGAGCAGTTCTTC.

The gene calls are TRBV5-1 and TRBJ2-1, with TRBD2 matching over 13 bases. Germline assignment: CDR1 SGHRS and CDR2 YFSETQ. The CDR3 extends over 15 amino acids. The junction had 2 bases not matched to a gene; V was cut back by 0 bases and J by 8 bases. The chain's CDR3 is CASSLDGTSGDEQFF. The DNA for the CDR3 is TGCGCCAGCAGCTTGGATGGGACTAGCGGGGATGAGCAGTTCTTC.

This rearrangement joins TRBV4-1 to TRBJ2-7, with TRBD2 matching over 7 bases. The CDR3 covers 15 residues. CDR1 and CDR2 from the germline V gene are MGHRA and YSYEKL. The V gene end was trimmed by 1 base and the J gene end by 7 bases; junction bases not matched to a gene: 10. CDR3 protein: CASSQVLAGAWEQYF. The CDR3, as DNA: TGCGCCAGCAGCCAAGTACTCGCGGGAGCGTGGGAGCAGTACTTC.

The chain links TRBV5-6 to TRBJ2-3; TRBD2 matches 16 bases. V gave up 1 base and J gave up 3 bases; unmatched junction bases: 8. Germline CDR1 reads SGHDT; CDR2 reads YYEEEE. The CDR3 consists of 19 residues. The CDR3 region has the DNA TGTGCCAGCAGCTTGATGGGACTAGCGGGAGGGGGGTCGACAGATACGCAGTATTTT. Amino acid sequence: CASSLMGLAGGGSTDTQYF.

The chain joins TRBV5-1 to TRBJ2-3; 7 bases fit TRBD1. The CDR3 extends over 14 amino acids. After removal of 4 bases from V and 4 bases from J, the junction contained 6 bases not matched to a gene. The V gene's germline CDR1 is SGHRS and CDR2 YFSETQ. The CDR3 is CASSPGQQSDTQYF. DNA for the CDR3: TGCGCCAGCAGCCCGGGACAGCAATCAGATACGCAGTATTTT.

V gene TRBV9 combines with J gene TRBJ1-3; D may be TRBD1 (5 bases). The CDR3 is made up of 15 amino acids. Trimming took 0 bases from V and 4 from J, leaving 11 bases between them. Per germline, CDR1 SGDLS and CDR2 YYNGEE. The CDR3 DNA follows: TGTGCCAGCAGCGTAGAGGACATACGAGGAAACACCATATATTTT. Protein: CASSVEDIRGNTIYF.

The V call is TRBV11-2, the J call TRBJ2-1, with 10 nucleotides matching TRBD1. Trimming removed 1 base from V and 3 bases from J; junction bases left unmatched: 6. The CDR3 runs 17 residues. Germline lookup yields CDR1 SGHAT and CDR2 FQNNGV. CDR3 protein: CASSLVSGQGIYNEQFF. Written as DNA, the CDR3 is TGTGCCAGCAGCTTAGTTTCGGGACAGGGGATCTACAATGAGCAGTTCTTC.

The J gene is TRBJ1-2, the V gene TRBV10-3; D call uncertain. The V end lost 3 bases, the J end lost 2 bases, and 7 bases lay between the germline ends. The germline V gene has CDR1 ENHRY and CDR2 SYGVKD. This CDR3 region has 13 residues. For the CDR3, the DNA is TGTGCCATCAGTGACGGGGAGAACTATGGCTACACCTTC. Its protein product is CAISDGENYGYTF.

Points on this clone: At one boundary the junction diverges from the germline segment, which might be a read error. The CDR3: CASRDGNLYEQYF. As DNA, the CDR3 is TGTGCCAGCCGTGACGGGAATCTGTACGAGCAGTACTTC. The chain employs TRBV6-1 and TRBJ2-7, with D perhaps TRBD2 (5 bases). The CDR3 has 13 amino acids. Germline-derived CDR1 and CDR2 are MNHNS and SASEGT.

The chain links TRBV6-5 to TRBJ1-1; a possible D gene is TRBD1 (5 bases). The CDR3 extends over 15 amino acids. The V gene's germline CDR1 is MNHEY and CDR2 SVGAGI. Between the trimmed V and J ends, which lost 0 bases and 4 bases, there was a span of 12 bases. The CDR3: CASSYSGGVATEAFF. The CDR3 DNA is TGTGCCAGCAGTTACTCGGGAGGGGTCGCCACTGAAGCTTTCTTT.

This clone was recorded a few times. The chain carries TRBV2 and TRBJ2-7, with TRBD1 as a possible D gene (6 bases). CDR1 is SNHLY and CDR2 is FYNNEI in the germline V gene. The CDR3 has 12 residues. The ends were cut back, 6 bases at V and 7 bases at J, with 13 bases in the middle. Here the CDR3 reads CASRDQRGEQYF. The CDR3 DNA reads as TGTGCCAGCAGGGACCAGAGGGGGGAGCAGTACTTC.

The chain employs TRBV15 and TRBJ2-1; D remains ambiguous. The CDR3 consists of 14 residues. The germline V gene has CDR1 LNHNV and CDR2 YYDKDF (reference sequence). The germline V and J ends were trimmed by 0 bases and 3 bases, with 6 bases remaining between them. The CDR3 region is CATSREGYYNEQFF. CDR3 sequence (DNA): TGTGCCACCAGCAGAGAGGGCTACTACAATGAGCAGTTCTTC.

This clone was seen many times. The chain combines TRBV28 with TRBJ2-1; maybe TRBD2 (5 bases). Per germline, CDR1 MDHEN and CDR2 SYDVKM. V gave up 7 bases and J gave up 10 bases, with 14 bases separating them. This CDR3 spans 12 amino acids. The CDR3 region is CASTSQEEEQFF. The CDR3 nucleotides read TGTGCCAGCACTAGTCAGGAGGAAGAGCAGTTCTTC.

The chain couples TRBV4-1 to TRBJ1-1; D not resolved. This CDR3 is 16 amino acids long. Per the germline V gene, CDR1 is MGHRA and CDR2 is YSYEKL. The V end was cut by 0 bases, the J end by 3 bases, with 14 bases between. The CDR3 is CASSQELWNSHTEAFF. In DNA, the CDR3 is TGCGCCAGCAGCCAAGAACTTTGGAACAGCCACACTGAAGCTTTCTTT.

The rearrangement joins TRBV7-9 to TRBJ2-5; the match to TRBD2 covers 16 bases. The DNA end favors TRBJ2-7, so the J call may be wrong. Germline V lookup: CDR1 SEHNR, CDR2 FQNEAQ (reference sequence). The CDR3 is 17 amino acids. Here the CDR3 reads CASSLGAGTSGRGEQYF. The CDR3, as DNA: TGTGCCAGCAGCTTAGGGGCGGGGACTAGCGGGAGGGGCGAGCAGTACTTC.

J is TRBJ1-4 and V is TRBV2; D uncertain. The germline V gene has CDR1 SNHLY and CDR2 FYNNEI. Trimming shortened V by 3 bases and J by 5 bases, and 16 bases separated the two germline ends. The CDR3 has 16 residues. The CDR3 nucleotides are TGTGCCAGCAGTGAGGAAGGGTTTGGGAGGAATGAAAAACTGTTTTTT. This encodes CASSEEGFGRNEKLFF.